This T cell receptor (beta chain) is drawn from a study of blood T cells in healthy people across ages. Overall study findings and caveats: TCR beta diversity per million T cells fell roughly linearly with age.

The authors ran a second PCR of roughly 7 to 11 cycles using a sample-barcoded 5' primer and a J-beta primer mix. TCRdb independently ran MiXCR on the 5' RACE reads; one entry per CDR3 protein. This sample yields 1 million or so distinct CDR3 sequences, of which 45% are seen a single time; approximately 19% belongs to the top ten. Per the germline V gene, CDR1 is MNHEY and CDR2 is SVGEGT. Deletions cut 5 bases from V and 1 base from J, with 16 bases between. This CDR3 has 16 amino acids. Notes on this clonotype: The antigen is unknown.

This TCR was sampled from a woman aged 55-70 years in good health. The V call is TRBV6-2 or TRBV6-3, the J call TRBJ2-3, with D maybe TRBD2 (5 bases). Sample: blood. In DNA, the CDR3 is TGTGCCAGCAGTGACGGTCGCGGAGGTGGCACAGATACGCAGTATTTT. It codes for CASSDGRGGGTDTQYF.